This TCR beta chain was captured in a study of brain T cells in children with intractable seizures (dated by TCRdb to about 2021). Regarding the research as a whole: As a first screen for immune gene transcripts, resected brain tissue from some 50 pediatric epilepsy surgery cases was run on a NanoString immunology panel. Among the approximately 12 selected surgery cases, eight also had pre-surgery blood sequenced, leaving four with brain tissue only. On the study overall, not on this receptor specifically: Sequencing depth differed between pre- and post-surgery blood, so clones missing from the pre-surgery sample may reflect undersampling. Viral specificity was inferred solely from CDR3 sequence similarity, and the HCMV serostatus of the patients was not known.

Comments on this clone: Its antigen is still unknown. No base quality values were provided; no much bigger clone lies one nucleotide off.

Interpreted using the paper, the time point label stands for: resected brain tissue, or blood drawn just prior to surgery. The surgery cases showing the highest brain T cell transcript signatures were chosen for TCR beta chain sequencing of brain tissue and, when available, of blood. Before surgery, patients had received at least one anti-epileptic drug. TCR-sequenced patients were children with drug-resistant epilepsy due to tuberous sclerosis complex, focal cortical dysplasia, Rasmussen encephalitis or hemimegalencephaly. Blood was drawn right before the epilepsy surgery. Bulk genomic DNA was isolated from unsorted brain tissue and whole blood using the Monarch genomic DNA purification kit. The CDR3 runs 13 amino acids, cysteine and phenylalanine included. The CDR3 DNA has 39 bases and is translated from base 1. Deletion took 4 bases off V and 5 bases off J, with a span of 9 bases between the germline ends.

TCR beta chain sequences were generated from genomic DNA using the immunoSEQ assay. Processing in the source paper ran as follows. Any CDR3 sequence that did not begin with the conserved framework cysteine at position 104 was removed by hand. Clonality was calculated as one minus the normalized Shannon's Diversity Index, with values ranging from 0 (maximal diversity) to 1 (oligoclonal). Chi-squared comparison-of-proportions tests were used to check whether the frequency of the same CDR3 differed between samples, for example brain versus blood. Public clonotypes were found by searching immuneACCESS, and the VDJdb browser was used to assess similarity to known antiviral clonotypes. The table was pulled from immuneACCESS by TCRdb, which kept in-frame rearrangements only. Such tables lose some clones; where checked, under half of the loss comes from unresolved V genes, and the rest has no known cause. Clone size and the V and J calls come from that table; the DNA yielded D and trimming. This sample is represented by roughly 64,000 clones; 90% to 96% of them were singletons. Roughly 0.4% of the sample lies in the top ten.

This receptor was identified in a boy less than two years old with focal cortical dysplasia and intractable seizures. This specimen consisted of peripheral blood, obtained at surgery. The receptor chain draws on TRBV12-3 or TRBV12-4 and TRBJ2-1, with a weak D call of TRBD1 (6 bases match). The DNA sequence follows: TGTGCCAGCAGTTCCGGGACACACAATGAGCAGTTCTTC. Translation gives CASSSGTHNEQFF.